A selection of T cell receptor beta chains follows, all from one sample in a study of metastatic and nonmetastatic thyroid tumors. With MiXCR, TCRdb called clones anew from the PCR reads. The table shows tens of thousands of clones, with about 25% occurring only once. Sequencing was performed on blood. These receptors originate from a male donor with papillary thyroid cancer or a benign thyroid nodule (not recorded which). Some clones in this sample may be carry-over from other donors' samples. The CDR3 runs from the conserved cysteine through the conserved F or W. Each record gives: V gene, J gene, D gene, clone size, CDR3 protein, CDR3 DNA. D genes are given only for firm matches. The size of a clone is reported for some rows only, either as once, few or many, or as a class for expanded clones.

TRBV6-1,TRBJ2-2,.,many,CASRKGATGELFF,TGTGCCAGTAGAAAAGGGGCCACCGGGGAGCTGTTTTTT
TRBV3-1,TRBJ2-7,TRBD2,medium-sized,CASSQVVLAGEQYF,TGTGCCAGCAGCCAGGTCGTGCTAGCGGGTGAGCAGTACTTC
TRBV28,TRBJ2-7,.,few,CASSGLWGNSYEQYF,TGTGCCAGCAGCGGATTGTGGGGGAATTCCTACGAGCAGTACTTC
TRBV7-2,TRBJ1-1,.,.,CASSLELAWTEAFF,TGTGCCAGCAGCTTAGAGCTTGCCTGGACAGAAGCTTTCTTT
TRBV18,TRBJ1-2,.,.,CASSSDTGYTF,TGTGCCAGCTCGTCGGACACTGGCTACACCTTC
TRBV11-2,TRBJ2-3,.,many,CASSQGQNTDTQYF,TGTGCCAGCAGCCAAGGACAGAACACAGATACGCAGTATTTT
TRBV5-1,TRBJ1-2,.,many,CASSLGGDGMNYGYTF,TGCGCCAGCAGCTTGGGGGGGGACGGAATGAACTATGGCTACACCTTC
TRBV30,TRBJ2-5,TRBD1,many,CARSQGAGETQYF,TGTGCCCGGAGCCAGGGGGCAGGGGAGACCCAGTACTTC
TRBV7-8,TRBJ2-6,.,many,CASSFGASGANVLTF,TGTGCCAGCAGCTTCGGGGCCTCTGGGGCCAACGTCCTGACTTTC
TRBV28,TRBJ1-3,.,.,CASSTMAGYVGNTIYF,TGTGCCAGCAGTACTATGGCGGGCTACGTAGGAAACACCATATATTTT
TRBV12-3/TRBV12-4,TRBJ2-1,TRBD1,many,CASSTGTGWDEQFF,TGTGCCAGCAGTACCGGGACAGGGTGGGATGAGCAGTTCTTC
TRBV11-2,TRBJ1-1,.,few,CASSPRQDPRDTEAFF,TGTGCCAGCAGCCCAAGACAGGACCCGAGGGACACTGAAGCTTTCTTT
TRBV20-1,TRBJ1-1,.,.,CSARDPGLRSEAFF,TGCAGTGCTAGAGATCCGGGACTACGATCTGAAGCTTTCTTT
TRBV18,TRBJ1-5,.,many,CASSRLAESNQPQHF,TGTGCCAGCTCAAGATTGGCGGAGAGCAATCAGCCCCAGCATTTT
TRBV20-1,TRBJ2-2,TRBD2,many,CSVGGSGFPPGELFF,TGCAGTGTAGGCGGGAGCGGGTTCCCCCCCGGGGAGCTGTTTTTT
TRBV2,TRBJ2-7,.,many,CASSTQGLAVHEQYF,TGTGCCAGCAGTACTCAGGGGCTAGCGGTCCACGAGCAGTACTTC
TRBV28,TRBJ2-7,.,few,CASSQPTGAYEQYF,TGTGCCAGCTCCCAACCCACAGGAGCCTACGAGCAGTACTTC
TRBV7-9,TRBJ2-3,.,many,CASSSGWPQYF,TGTGCCAGCAGCTCCGGTTGGCCGCAGTATTTT
TRBV6-1,TRBJ2-7,.,few,CAVRQDRSSYEQYF,TGTGCCGTCAGACAGGACAGAAGCTCCTACGAGCAGTACTTC
TRBV9,TRBJ2-1,TRBD2,many,CASTPGGTSGNEQFF,TGTGCCAGCACACCGGGGGGGACTAGCGGCAATGAGCAGTTCTTC
TRBV3-1,TRBJ1-1,TRBD1,many,CASSQDRLKAFF,TGTGCCAGCAGTCAGGACAGGCTGAAAGCTTTCTTT
TRBV20-1,TRBJ1-2,.,.,CSARGGDINYGYTF,TGCAGTGCTAGAGGAGGTGATATTAACTATGGCTACACCTTC
TRBV20-1,TRBJ2-1,TRBD1,many,CSARTGDNEQFF,TGCAGTGCCAGGACAGGGGACAATGAGCAGTTCTTC